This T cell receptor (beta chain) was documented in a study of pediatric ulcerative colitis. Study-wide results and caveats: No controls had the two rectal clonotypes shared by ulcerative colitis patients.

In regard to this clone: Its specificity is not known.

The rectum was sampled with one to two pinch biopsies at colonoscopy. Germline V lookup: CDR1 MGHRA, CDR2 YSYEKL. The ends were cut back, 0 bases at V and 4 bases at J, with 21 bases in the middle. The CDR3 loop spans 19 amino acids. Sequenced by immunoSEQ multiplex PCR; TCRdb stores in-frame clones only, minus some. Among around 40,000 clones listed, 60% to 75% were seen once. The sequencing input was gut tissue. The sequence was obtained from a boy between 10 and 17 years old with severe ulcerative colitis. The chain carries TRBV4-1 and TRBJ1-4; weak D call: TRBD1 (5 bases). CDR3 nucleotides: TGCGCCAGCAGCCAAGATCGGTCTGTCGGAACAGGTTATAATGAAAAACTGTTTTTT. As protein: CASSQDRSVGTGYNEKLFF.